These 23 T cell receptor beta chains share one sample of origin, sequenced in a study of technical replicates of blood from several donors. Libraries were prepared by immunoSEQ multiplex PCR; TCRdb keeps only in-frame clonotypes and omits some of them. The sample holds approximately 99,000 clones; 95% are singletons and the top ten take around 0.21%. The sequenced sample consisted of T cells isolated from PBMCs. These receptors were obtained from a human donor in good health.

This chain uses TRBV30 with TRBJ1-4; 8 bases are shared with TRBD1. Looked up from germline, CDR1 is GTSNPN and CDR2 is SVGIG (reference sequence). Trimming cost V 5 bases and J 5 bases; bases outside gene matches: 1. The CDR3 sequence is 12 residues long. The DNA of the CDR3 is TGTGCCTGGGGACAGGGAAATGAAAAACTGTTTTTT. It is translated as CAWGQGNEKLFF. The complete variable domain, with remaining parts taken from reference TRBV30 and TRBJ1-4, reads SQTIHQWPATLVQPVGSPLSLECTVEGTSNPNLYWYRQAAGRGLQLLFYSVGIGQISSEVPQNLSASRPQDRQFILSSKKLLLSDSGFYLCAWGQGNEKLFFGSGTQLSVL.

The J gene is TRBJ2-2, the V gene TRBV7-7, with D possibly matching TRBD1 (6 bases). CDR3 length: 17 amino acids. The V end was cut by 1 base, the J end by 6 bases, with 18 bases between. Germline V lookup: CDR1 SSHAT, CDR2 FNYEAQ (reference sequence). In DNA form, the CDR3 reads TGTGCCAGCAGCTTAGGGGCTGGGAACAGGGTACCCGGGGAGCTGTTTTTT. As protein: CASSLGAGNRVPGELFF.

This chain links TRBV4-2 with TRBJ2-2; D possibly corresponds to TRBD1 (6 bases). Germline lookup yields CDR1 LGHNA and CDR2 YNFKEQ. The CDR3 covers 19 residues. V was trimmed by 1 base and J by 2 bases, leaving 20 bases between them. CDR3 loop: CASSQVIISGALNTGELFF. CDR3 in DNA: TGTGCCAGCAGCCAAGTTATAATTTCAGGGGCCCTTAACACCGGGGAGCTGTTTTTT.

CDR3 amino acids: CASTSNTEAFF. The CDR3 nucleotides are TGTGCCAGCACCAGTAACACTGAAGCTTTCTTT. This chain links TRBV6-5 with TRBJ1-1; D is unresolved. CDR3 length: 11 residues. Germline CDR1 and CDR2: MNHEY and SVGAGI. V lost 7 bases, J lost 2 bases, and 5 bases lay in between.

This clone occurred once. The chain uses TRBV27 and TRBJ2-1, with a weak D call TRBD1 (6 bases). The CDR3 runs 15 residues. In germline, CDR1 is MNHEY, CDR2 SMNVEV (reference sequence). V was pared by 8 bases and J by 2 bases, with 16 bases between. For the CDR3, the DNA is TGTGCCAGCGCCTCCGGGACACGGACCTACAATGAGCAGTTCTTC. Translating it yields CASASGTRTYNEQFF.

The CDR3 DNA is TGTGCCAGCAGGACAGGATATAGCTCTGGAAACACCATATATTTT. Its protein is CASRTGYSSGNTIYF. The chain has TRBV6-5 and TRBJ1-3, with a tentative D call TRBD1 (6 bases). The CDR3 length is 15 residues. Germline lookup yields CDR1 MNHEY and CDR2 SVGAGI. V gave up 6 bases and J gave up 0 bases, with 12 bases separating them.

The rearrangement joins TRBV19 to TRBJ2-1, with 10 positions matching TRBD1. CDR3 length: 17 amino acids. V shed 3 bases and J 6 bases; nucleotides not matched to a gene: 11. CDR1 and CDR2 (germline): LNHDA, SQIVND (reference sequence). The CDR3 nucleotides are TGTGCCAGTAGTATTCTGTCCGGGACAGGGGTTGGCAATGAGCAGTTCTTC. It codes for CASSILSGTGVGNEQFF.

J is TRBJ2-4 and V is TRBV13, with 8 positions matching TRBD1. In germline, CDR1 is PRHDT, CDR2 FYEKMQ (reference sequence). This CDR3 comprises 14 residues. V lost 4 bases and J lost 4; bases outside the gene matches: 3. CDR3 in DNA: TGTGCCAGCAGCTCCTGGGACAGGAAAAACATTCAGTACTTC. It yields the protein CASSSWDRKNIQYF.

The rearrangement joins TRBV7-2 to TRBJ1-2, with 8 bases aligning to TRBD1. Germline lookup yields CDR1 SGHTA and CDR2 FQGNSA. The CDR3 covers 15 residues. V gave up 4 bases and J gave up 8 bases; unmatched junction bases: 12. CDR3 DNA sequence: TGTGCCAGCAGCTCCCGAGAGACAGGGGCGCCGGGCTACACCTTC. It yields the protein CASSSRETGAPGYTF.

V usage is TRBV29-1 and J usage is TRBJ1-1; unclear D gene. Germline CDR1 and CDR2: SQVTM and ANQGSEA. V shed 2 bases and J shed 4 bases, with 8 bases lying between them. This CDR3 comprises 12 residues. The CDR3 loop reads CSVEIEGTEAFF. CDR3 nucleotides: TGCAGCGTTGAAATAGAGGGCACTGAAGCTTTCTTT. The full variable domain, with the rest looked up from reference TRBV29-1 and TRBJ1-1, is SAVISQKPSRDICQRGTSLTIQCQVDSQVTMMFWYRQQPGQSLTLIATANQGSEATYESGFVIDKFPISRPNLTFSTLTVSNMSPEDSSIYLCSVEIEGTEAFFGQGTRLTVV.

The chain carries TRBV14 and TRBJ2-5; D remains unclear. Per germline, CDR1 SGHDN and CDR2 FVKESK. Trimming took 1 base from V and 2 from J, leaving 17 bases between them. The CDR3 has 17 amino acids. The CDR3 region is CASSQGFRPRGQETQYF. DNA for the CDR3: TGTGCCAGCAGCCAAGGTTTTCGTCCTCGAGGACAAGAGACCCAGTACTTC.

The rearrangement joins TRBV7-8 to TRBJ2-1; 7 nucleotides line up with TRBD2. This CDR3 is built from 15 residues. V shed 9 bases, J shed 2 bases, and the junction held 10 bases outside the gene matches. CDR1 and CDR2 (germline): SGHVS, FQNEAQ. The DNA for the CDR3 is TGTGCCAGTATAAACAAGCGGGGCGCCTACAATGAGCAGTTCTTC. It specifies CASINKRGAYNEQFF.

The chain couples TRBV27 to TRBJ2-1, with D unresolved. The CDR3 consists of 16 residues. CDR1 is MNHEY and CDR2 is SMNVEV in the germline V gene (reference sequence). Trimming left V 4 bases short and J 0 bases short, with 13 bases between. The CDR3 bases are TGTGCCAGCAGTTCTTACGGTAGCAGCTCCTACAATGAGCAGTTCTTC. This gives the protein CASSSYGSSSYNEQFF.

The chain combines TRBV6-4 with TRBJ2-5; D not certain. The CDR3 is 14 amino acids. CDR1 is MRHNA and CDR2 is SNTAGT in the germline V gene. V lost 6 bases to trimming and J lost 0 bases, with 11 bases between them. Here the CDR3 reads CASSPGGHQETQYF. The DNA of the CDR3 is TGTGCCAGCAGCCCTGGTGGCCACCAAGAGACCCAGTACTTC.

This chain connects TRBV6-6 to TRBJ1-1, with 8 positions matching TRBD1. The germline gives CDR1 MNHNY, CDR2 SVGAGI (reference sequence). The CDR3 spans 14 residues. Trimming removed 5 bases from V and 2 bases from J; junction bases left unmatched: 4. CDR3: CASSGQGLNTEAFF. The CDR3, as DNA: TGTGCCAGCAGTGGACAGGGACTAAACACTGAAGCTTTCTTT.

Here the CDR3 reads CASSWGQGGYEQYF. CDR3 coding DNA: TGTGCCAGCAGCTGGGGACAGGGAGGCTACGAGCAGTACTTC. V and J are TRBV7-2 and TRBJ2-7; 9 bases map to TRBD1. This CDR3 is 14 amino acids long. CDR1 is SGHTA and CDR2 is FQGNSA in the germline V gene. With V trimmed by 4 bases and J by 3 bases, 4 bases remained unmatched.

The chain joins TRBV2 to TRBJ2-2, with TRBD2 matching over 9 bases. This CDR3 is built from 14 residues. The J segment lost 1 base and the V segment lost 6 bases, leaving 0 bases of the junction unmatched. In germline, CDR1 is SNHLY, CDR2 FYNNEI. The CDR3 is CASRTSGNTGELFF. CDR3 bases: TGTGCCAGCAGGACTAGCGGGAACACCGGGGAGCTGTTTTTT.

The chain uses TRBV27 and TRBJ1-4, with TRBD1 matching over 10 bases. The germline CDR1 and CDR2 sequences are MNHEY and SMNVEV (reference sequence). J was trimmed by 5 bases and V by 6 bases; bases with no gene match: 6. The CDR3 contains 15 residues. In DNA form, the CDR3 reads TGTGCCAGCAGCCCGGGGACAGGGGAAAATGAAAAACTGTTTTTT. It specifies CASSPGTGENEKLFF.

The J gene is TRBJ1-5, the V gene TRBV7-9; TRBD1 aligns across 9 bases. CDR3 length: 16 amino acids. Germline CDR1 is SEHNR and CDR2 is FQNEAQ (reference sequence). V gave up 1 base and J gave up 4 bases; unmatched junction bases: 5. CDR3 sequence: CASSLGTGERNQPQHF. CDR3 in DNA: TGTGCCAGCAGCTTAGGGACAGGGGAGCGGAATCAGCCCCAGCATTTT.

V is TRBV19 and J is TRBJ1-3; maybe TRBD1 (5 bases). This CDR3 is 19 amino acids long. V lost 4 bases and J lost 7, with 29 bases in between. Germline CDR1 LNHDA, CDR2 SQIVND (reference sequence). The CDR3 region is CASSKSIRGGAEKRNTIYF. The CDR3 DNA reads TGTGCCAGTAGTAAATCGATCCGAGGTGGGGCGGAGAAAAGGAACACCATATATTTT.

The chain is built from TRBV19 and TRBJ1-1, with D unresolved. Germline CDR1 and CDR2: LNHDA and SQIVND (reference sequence). CDR3 size: 16 residues. Trimming took 5 bases from V and 5 from J, leaving 21 bases between them. CDR3 nucleotide sequence: TGTGCCAGTAGTCCGGTGTCGAGGGATAGACGGACTGAAGCTTTCTTT. This gives the protein CASSPVSRDRRTEAFF.

The CDR3 bases are TGTGCCAGCAGGAAAACCCAGGCAGATACGCAGTATTTT. Protein product: CASRKTQADTQYF. The chain carries TRBV7-7 and TRBJ2-3; no clear D gene. The length of the CDR3 is 13 residues. V was pared by 6 bases and J by 4 bases, with 11 bases between. Germline assignment: CDR1 SSHAT and CDR2 FNYEAQ (reference sequence).

V gene TRBV19 combines with J gene TRBJ1-2, with D maybe TRBD1 (6 bases). The CDR3 contains 13 residues. Between the trimmed V and J ends, which lost 1 base and 5 bases, there was a span of 8 bases. Germline V gene lookup returns CDR1 LNHDA and CDR2 SQIVND (reference sequence). The CDR3 DNA is TGTGCCAGTAGTATAGGGGGGCGGTATGGCTACACCTTC. Protein: CASSIGGRYGYTF.